These 17 T cell receptor beta chains were sequenced from one sample in a study of T cells after yellow fever vaccination. TCRdb recomputed calls from the 5' RACE reads with MiXCR, one row per CDR3 protein. The sample shows 400,000 to 450,000 distinct CDR3 sequences, over 15% of them seen only once. The material sequenced was PBMCs, taken before the yellow fever booster vaccination. The receptors were sampled from a man in his late teens or twenties who received the YFV17D yellow fever vaccine.

J is TRBJ2-1 and V is TRBV20-1; no firm D call. Germline V CDR1 and CDR2: DFQATT, SNEGSKA (reference sequence). The V and J ends lost 4 bases and 4 bases respectively, with 23 bases between them. CDR3 size: 17 residues. CDR3 nucleotides: TGCAGTGCTACCGGAGATACTATCACATCCTCATACAATGAGCAGTTCTTC. Its translation: CSATGDTITSSYNEQFF.

The chain recombines TRBV10-3 with TRBJ2-4; 10 bases fit TRBD1. Germline loops: CDR1 ENHRY, CDR2 SYGVKD. The junction had 7 bases not matched to a gene; V was cut back by 6 bases and J by 5 bases. CDR3 length equals 15 residues. CDR3 nucleotide sequence: TGTGCCATCAGGGGGACGGGGACAGGGGAAAACATTCAGTACTTC. It yields the protein CAIRGTGTGENIQYF.

This clonotype was counted between two and nine times. CDR3: CASSAVRGAAEAFF. In nucleotides, the CDR3 is TGTGCCAGCAGCGCCGTTCGGGGGGCGGCTGAAGCTTTCTTT. This chain links TRBV12-3 or TRBV12-4 with TRBJ1-1, with a tentative D call TRBD1 (6 bases). Deletions cut 6 bases from V and 6 bases from J, with 17 bases between. The CDR3 spans 14 residues.

The chain is built from TRBV11-2 and TRBJ2-7; D is unclear. This CDR3 is 13 amino acids long. V lost 5 bases and J 7 bases, leaving 15 bases between the germline ends. Germline lookup yields CDR1 SGHAT and CDR2 FQNNGV. The CDR3 reads CASSPGPTFEQYV. The CDR3 nucleotides are TGTGCCAGCAGCCCCGGCCCGACTTTTGAGCAGTACGTC.

The chain couples TRBV11-1 to TRBJ2-2, with D possibly being TRBD2 (6 bases). CDR1 is SGHAT, CDR2 FQDESV, per germline (reference sequence). V was clipped by 5 bases and J by 4 bases, with 17 bases between them. CDR3 length: 16 residues. CDR3 in amino acids: CASSPTRHEGTGELFF. DNA for the CDR3: TGTGCCAGCAGCCCGACTAGACACGAGGGCACCGGGGAGCTGTTTTTT.

This chain uses TRBV6-5 with TRBJ2-7, with D perhaps matching TRBD1 (6 bases). V lost 6 bases to trimming and J lost 3 bases, with 12 bases between them. The CDR3 is 13 residues long. Germline V CDR1 and CDR2: MNHEY, SVGAGI. CDR3 amino acids: CASRRTAFYEQYF. DNA for the CDR3: TGTGCCAGCAGAAGGACAGCCTTCTACGAGCAGTACTTC.

This clonotype was detected a few times. V gene TRBV5-1 combines with J gene TRBJ2-1; D is perhaps TRBD1 (6 bases). With 4 bases removed from V and 10 bases from J, the gap between germline ends came to 12 bases. Germline V gene data show CDR1 as SGHRS and CDR2 as YFSETQ. The CDR3 extends over 12 amino acids. CDR3 residues: CASSGTLAEQFF. For the CDR3, the DNA is TGCGCCAGCAGCGGGACACTGGCCGAGCAGTTCTTC.

The J gene is TRBJ2-1, the V gene TRBV12-3 or TRBV12-4; 8 bases align to TRBD2. Trimming removed 5 bases from V and 4 bases from J; junction bases left unmatched: 10. The length of the CDR3 is 16 residues. In nucleotides, the CDR3 is TGTGCCAGCAGTCCACCGGGGGGGCGGGGGTACAATGAGCAGTTCTTC. It yields the protein CASSPPGGRGYNEQFF.

V and J are TRBV28 and TRBJ2-1, with D possibly called TRBD1 or TRBD2 (6 bases each). In germline, CDR1 is MDHEN, CDR2 SYDVKM. V gave up 1 base and J gave up 4 bases, with 11 bases separating them. This CDR3 is 15 amino acids long. This CDR3 is CASSLYGGRYNEQFF. The CDR3 DNA is TGTGCCAGCAGTTTATACGGGGGCCGATACAATGAGCAGTTCTTC.

The chain joins TRBV6-4 to TRBJ2-1; 9 bases match TRBD2. Germline loops: CDR1 MRHNA, CDR2 SNTAGT. The J segment lost 2 bases and the V segment lost 4 bases, leaving 6 bases of the junction unmatched. The CDR3 is 16 residues long. CDR3 DNA: TGTGCCAGCAGTGCCATAGCGGGGGTCACCTACAATGAGCAGTTCTTC. Protein product: CASSAIAGVTYNEQFF.

This chain joins TRBV10-1 and TRBJ2-2; D remains unclear. In germline, CDR1 is WNHNN, CDR2 SYGVQD (reference sequence). The CDR3 length is 13 residues. With 2 bases removed from V and 5 bases from J, the gap between germline ends came to 6 bases. The chain's CDR3 is CASSELGTGELFF. CDR3 bases: TGCGCCAGCAGTGAGCTGGGAACCGGGGAGCTGTTTTTT.

This clonotype occurred a few times. J is TRBJ2-3 and V is TRBV5-4; a weak D match, TRBD2 (5 bases). CDR1 is SGHNT, CDR2 YYREEE, per germline (reference sequence). The length of the CDR3 is 15 residues. Trimming shortened V by 4 bases and J by 6 bases, and 18 bases separated the two germline ends. The CDR3 DNA sequence: TGTGCCAGCAGCCCGTCCGGACTGGGCGGGGATACGCAGTATTTT. Encoded protein: CASSPSGLGGDTQYF.

The chain links TRBV18 to TRBJ1-1, with 8 bases aligning to TRBD1. The V and J ends lost 0 bases and 5 bases, in that order; junction bases with no gene match: 8. The CDR3 length is 16 residues. Germline V gene data show CDR1 as KGHSH and CDR2 as LQKENI. CDR3 loop: CASSPPRDRIGTEAFF. The CDR3 DNA is TGTGCCAGCTCACCACCGAGGGACAGGATAGGAACTGAAGCTTTCTTT.

This sequence joins TRBV11-2 and TRBJ2-1, with D possibly being TRBD1 or TRBD2 (5 bases each). The CDR3 has 15 residues. The ends were cut back, 5 bases at V and 3 bases at J, with 14 bases in the middle. Germline CDR1 and CDR2: SGHAT and FQNNGV. The CDR3 sequence: CASSHSGGLYNEQFF. The CDR3 DNA sequence: TGTGCCAGCAGCCACAGTGGGGGTCTCTACAATGAGCAGTTCTTC. The full variable domain, in which reference TRBV11-2 and TRBJ2-1 provide the parts outside the CDR3, is EAGVAQSPRYKIIEKRQSVAFWCNPISGHATLYWYQQILGQGPKLLIQFQNNGVVDDSQLPKDRFSAERLKGVDSTLKIQPAKLEDSAVYLCASSHSGGLYNEQFFGPGTRLTVL.

The chain is built from TRBV14 and TRBJ2-5; D not certain. The CDR3 consists of 14 residues. In germline, CDR1 is SGHDN, CDR2 FVKESK. Trimming removed 4 bases at V and 0 bases at J, with 9 bases between. CDR3 coding DNA: TGTGCCAGCAGCCCGCGACCGAACCAAGAGACCCAGTACTTC. It is translated as CASSPRPNQETQYF.

Many counts were recorded for this clonotype. CDR3 protein: CASSRGLRTDTQYF. CDR3 sequence (DNA): TGCGCCAGCAGCCGGGGGCTACGCACAGATACGCAGTATTTT. V and J are TRBV4-3 and TRBJ2-3; possible D gene TRBD1, 6 bases. In germline, CDR1 is LGHNA, CDR2 YSLEER. Trimming cost V 4 bases and J 1 base, with 9 bases left between them. The CDR3 is 14 residues long.

This clonotype came up a few times. The rearrangement links TRBV4-1 to TRBJ2-3; D not certain. The CDR3 totals 14 residues. Between the trimmed V and J ends, which lost 1 base and 2 bases, there was a span of 7 bases. Germline CDR1 reads MGHRA; CDR2 reads YSYEKL. This chain's CDR3 is CASSQVAATDTQYF. CDR3 nucleotide sequence: TGCGCCAGCAGCCAAGTCGCAGCCACAGATACGCAGTATTTT.